A selection of T cell receptor beta chains follows, all from one sample in a study of cytotoxic CD8 clonotypes in ibrutinib-treated CLL. Sequenced by immunoSEQ multiplex PCR; TCRdb stores in-frame clones only, minus some. The table records some 140,000 clones, approximately 89% of them present only once. The specimen comprised PBMCs, sampled after 12 months of ibrutinib treatment. The receptors were sampled from a human donor with chronic lymphocytic leukemia. CDR3s include the opening cysteine and the closing phenylalanine or tryptophan. Each record gives: V gene, D gene, J gene, clone size, CDR3 DNA, CDR3 protein. D genes are given only for firm matches. Size values are once, few and many counts, or a class for expanded clones, and some rows have none.

v_gene: TRBV6-1
d_gene: NA
j_gene: TRBJ1-3
abundance: NA
CDR3nt: TGTGCCACCAAAAACCCGCAAGAGTCTGGAAACACCATATATTTT
CDR3aa: CATKNPQESGNTIYF

v_gene: TRBV6-5
d_gene: NA
j_gene: TRBJ1-1
abundance: NA
CDR3nt: TGTGCCAGCAGTTACTCGGAGGGTCCTGAAGCTTTCTTT
CDR3aa: CASSYSEGPEAFF

v_gene: TRBV7-2
d_gene: TRBD2
j_gene: TRBJ2-7
abundance: NA
CDR3nt: TGTGCCAGCAGCTTATTCGGGACTAGCGGAATCTACGAGCAGTACTTC
CDR3aa: CASSLFGTSGIYEQYF

v_gene: TRBV7-9
d_gene: TRBD2
j_gene: TRBJ2-1
abundance: NA
CDR3nt: TGTGCCAGCACCGGCGGGAGGGTTAAAATAGATGAGCAGTTCTTC
CDR3aa: CASTGGRVKIDEQFF

v_gene: TRBV4-2
d_gene: TRBD1
j_gene: TRBJ2-7
abundance: few
CDR3nt: TGTGCCAGCAGCCCTTCCGGGACAGGGCCCTACGAGCAGTACTTC
CDR3aa: CASSPSGTGPYEQYF

v_gene: TRBV6-1
d_gene: NA
j_gene: TRBJ2-3
abundance: NA
CDR3nt: TGTGCCAGCAGTGAAACTAGTCCCCATGGGAGAGATACGCAGTATTTT
CDR3aa: CASSETSPHGRDTQYF

v_gene: TRBV18
d_gene: NA
j_gene: TRBJ1-1
abundance: NA
CDR3nt: TGTGCCAGCTCACCCTCCCGACTGATGAACACTGAAGCTTTCTTT
CDR3aa: CASSPSRLMNTEAFF

v_gene: TRBV6-5
d_gene: TRBD2
j_gene: TRBJ2-1
abundance: NA
CDR3nt: TGTGCCAGCAGTTATGGGACTAGCGGGAGTTTAGAGCAGTTCTTC
CDR3aa: CASSYGTSGSLEQFF

v_gene: TRBV15
d_gene: NA
j_gene: TRBJ2-1
abundance: NA
CDR3nt: TGTGCCACCAGCAGCGCTTTTACGGGATCCTACAATGAGCAGTTCTTC
CDR3aa: CATSSAFTGSYNEQFF

v_gene: TRBV7-9
d_gene: TRBD2
j_gene: TRBJ2-1
abundance: NA
CDR3nt: TGTGCCAGCAGCTTAGTGGTCCTAGCGGGAACTAGGGCCTACAATGAGCAGTTCTTC
CDR3aa: CASSLVVLAGTRAYNEQFF

v_gene: TRBV7-3
d_gene: TRBD2
j_gene: TRBJ2-1
abundance: NA
CDR3nt: TGTGCCAGCAGCTTAACTCGAGCGGGAGGGTTCTACAATGAGCAGTTCTTC
CDR3aa: CASSLTRAGGFYNEQFF

v_gene: TRBV5-1
d_gene: NA
j_gene: TRBJ2-4
abundance: NA
CDR3nt: TGCGCCAGCAGGGGGGAGGAAGCCAAAAACATTCAGTACTTC
CDR3aa: CASRGEEAKNIQYF

v_gene: TRBV6-1
d_gene: TRBD1
j_gene: TRBJ1-1
abundance: once
CDR3nt: TGTGCCAGCAGTGAACAGACAGGGGGTTTTGGGAACACTGAAGCTTTCTTT
CDR3aa: CASSEQTGGFGNTEAFF

v_gene: TRBV28
d_gene: TRBD1
j_gene: TRBJ2-7
abundance: NA
CDR3nt: TGTGCCAGCAGTTTAACAGGGGGCCCCTCCTACGAGCAGTACTTC
CDR3aa: CASSLTGGPSYEQYF

v_gene: TRBV28
d_gene: NA
j_gene: TRBJ2-3
abundance: NA
CDR3nt: TGTGCCAGCAGTTTCTCACGACCAGATACGCAGTATTTT
CDR3aa: CASSFSRPDTQYF

v_gene: TRBV9
d_gene: NA
j_gene: TRBJ2-7
abundance: NA
CDR3nt: TGTGCCAGCAGCGTAGGACCGGGGAGCTACGAGCAGTACTTC
CDR3aa: CASSVGPGSYEQYF

v_gene: TRBV30
d_gene: NA
j_gene: TRBJ2-2
abundance: NA
CDR3nt: TGTGCCTGGGGGGAGAGTTCCGGGGAGCTGTTTTTT
CDR3aa: CAWGESSGELFF

v_gene: TRBV6-5
d_gene: NA
j_gene: TRBJ1-2
abundance: few
CDR3nt: TGTGCCAGCAGTTACTTTGGGGTAGATGGCTACACCTTC
CDR3aa: CASSYFGVDGYTF

v_gene: TRBV11-2
d_gene: TRBD2
j_gene: TRBJ2-1
abundance: once
CDR3nt: TGTGCCAGCAGCTTAGACGGGGGGAGGGGCAATGAGCAGTTCTTC
CDR3aa: CASSLDGGRGNEQFF

v_gene: TRBV5-1
d_gene: NA
j_gene: TRBJ1-5
abundance: NA
CDR3nt: TGCGCCAGCAGTCAGGATAGCAATCAGCCCCAGCATTTT
CDR3aa: CASSQDSNQPQHF

v_gene: TRBV5-4
d_gene: NA
j_gene: TRBJ1-3
abundance: NA
CDR3nt: TGTGCCAGCAGCCTTAGCGTAAACACCATATATTTT
CDR3aa: CASSLSVNTIYF

v_gene: TRBV5-1
d_gene: TRBD2
j_gene: TRBJ2-7
abundance: NA
CDR3nt: TGCGCCAGCAGCTTGGCGGGGGGGCAGGGTTTCTTCTACGAGCAGTACTTC
CDR3aa: CASSLAGGQGFFYEQYF